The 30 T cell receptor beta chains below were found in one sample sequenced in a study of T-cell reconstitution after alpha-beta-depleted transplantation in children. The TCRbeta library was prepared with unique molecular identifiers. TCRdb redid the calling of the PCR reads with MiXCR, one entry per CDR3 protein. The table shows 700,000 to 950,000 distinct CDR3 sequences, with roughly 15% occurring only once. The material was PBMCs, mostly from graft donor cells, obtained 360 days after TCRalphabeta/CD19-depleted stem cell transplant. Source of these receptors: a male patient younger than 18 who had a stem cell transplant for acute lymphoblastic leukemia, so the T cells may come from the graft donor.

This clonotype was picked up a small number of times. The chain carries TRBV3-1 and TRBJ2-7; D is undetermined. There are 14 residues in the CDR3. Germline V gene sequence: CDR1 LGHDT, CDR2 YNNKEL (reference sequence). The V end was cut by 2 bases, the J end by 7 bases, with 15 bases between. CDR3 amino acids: CASSQPTGVREQYF. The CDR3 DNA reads TGTGCCAGCAGCCAACCGACCGGTGTACGGGAGCAGTACTTC.

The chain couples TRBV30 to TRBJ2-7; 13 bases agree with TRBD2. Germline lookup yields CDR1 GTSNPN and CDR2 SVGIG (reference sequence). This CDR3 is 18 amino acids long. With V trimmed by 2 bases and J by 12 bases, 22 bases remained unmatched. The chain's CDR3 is CAWSNLRPGLAGSNVRYF. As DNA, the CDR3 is TGTGCCTGGAGTAACCTTCGTCCGGGACTAGCGGGAAGTAATGTGCGGTACTTC.

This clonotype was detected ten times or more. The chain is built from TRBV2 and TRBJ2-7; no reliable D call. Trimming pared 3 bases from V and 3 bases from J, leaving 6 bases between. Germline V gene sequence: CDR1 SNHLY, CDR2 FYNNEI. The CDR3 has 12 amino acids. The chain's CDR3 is CASSDYRYEQYF. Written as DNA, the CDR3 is TGTGCCAGCAGTGATTATCGCTACGAGCAGTACTTC.

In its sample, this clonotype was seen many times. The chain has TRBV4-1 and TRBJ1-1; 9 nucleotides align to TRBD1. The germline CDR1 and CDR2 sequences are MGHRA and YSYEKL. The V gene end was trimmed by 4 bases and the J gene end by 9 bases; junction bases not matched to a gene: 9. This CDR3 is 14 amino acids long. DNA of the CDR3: TGCGCCAGCAGCCTATGGGACAGGGTTCCTCAAGCTTTCTTT. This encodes CASSLWDRVPQAFF.

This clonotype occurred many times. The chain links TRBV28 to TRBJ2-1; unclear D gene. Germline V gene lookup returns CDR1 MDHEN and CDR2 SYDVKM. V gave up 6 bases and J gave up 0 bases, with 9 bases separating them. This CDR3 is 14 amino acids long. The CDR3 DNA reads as TGTGCCAGCAGCCCCCCTGGCTCCTACAATGAGCAGTTCTTC. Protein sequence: CASSPPGSYNEQFF.

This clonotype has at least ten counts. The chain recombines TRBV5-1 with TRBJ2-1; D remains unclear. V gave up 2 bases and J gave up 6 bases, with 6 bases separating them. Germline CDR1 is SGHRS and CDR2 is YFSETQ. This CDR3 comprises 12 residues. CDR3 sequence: CASSFSFNEQFF. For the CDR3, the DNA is TGCGCCAGCAGCTTTAGCTTCAATGAGCAGTTCTTC.

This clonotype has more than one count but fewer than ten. The CDR3: CSVGLRNTEAFF. As DNA, the CDR3 is TGCAGCGTGGGTCTCCGGAACACTGAAGCTTTCTTT. The chain uses TRBV29-1 and TRBJ1-1; D not certain. Trimming pared 6 bases from V and 1 base from J, leaving 9 bases between. The CDR3 extends over 12 amino acids. The V gene's germline CDR1 is SQVTM and CDR2 ANQGSEA.

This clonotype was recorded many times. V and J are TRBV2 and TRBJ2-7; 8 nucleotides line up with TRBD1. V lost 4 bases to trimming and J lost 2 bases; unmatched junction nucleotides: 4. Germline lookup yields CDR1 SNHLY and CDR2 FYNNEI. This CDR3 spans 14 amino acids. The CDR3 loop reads CASSGQGAAYEQYF. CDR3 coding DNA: TGTGCCAGCAGTGGGCAGGGGGCCGCCTACGAGCAGTACTTC.

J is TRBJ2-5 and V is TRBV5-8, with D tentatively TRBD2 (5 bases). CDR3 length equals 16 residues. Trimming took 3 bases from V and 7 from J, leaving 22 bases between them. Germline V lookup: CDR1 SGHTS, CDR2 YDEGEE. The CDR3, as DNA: TGTGCCAGCAGCTCGGATGAGGCCTATAGAGGAGGGACCCAGTACTTC. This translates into CASSSDEAYRGGTQYF.

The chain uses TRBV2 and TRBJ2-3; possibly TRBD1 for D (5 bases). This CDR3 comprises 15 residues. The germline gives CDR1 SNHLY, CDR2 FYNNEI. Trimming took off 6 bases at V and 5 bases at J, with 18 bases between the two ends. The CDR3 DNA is TGTGCCAGCAGCGTTCTCGGCGGAAGGGGAGATACGCAGTATTTT. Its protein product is CASSVLGGRGDTQYF.

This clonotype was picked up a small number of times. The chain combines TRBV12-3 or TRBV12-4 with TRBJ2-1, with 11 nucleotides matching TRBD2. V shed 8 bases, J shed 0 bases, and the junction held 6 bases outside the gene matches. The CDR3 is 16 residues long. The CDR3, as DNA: TGTGCCAGCCCTAGCGGGAGGCGAAGCTCCTACAATGAGCAGTTCTTC. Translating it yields CASPSGRRSSYNEQFF.

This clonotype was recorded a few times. The CDR3 DNA reads as TGCAGTGCTAGGGATGCTATCTCTGGAAACACCATATATTTT. The encoded protein is CSARDAISGNTIYF. V usage is TRBV20-1 and J usage is TRBJ1-3; D gene uncertain. V lost 3 bases to trimming and J lost 0 bases, with 9 bases between them. Germline loops: CDR1 DFQATT, CDR2 SNEGSKA (reference sequence). This CDR3 spans 14 amino acids.

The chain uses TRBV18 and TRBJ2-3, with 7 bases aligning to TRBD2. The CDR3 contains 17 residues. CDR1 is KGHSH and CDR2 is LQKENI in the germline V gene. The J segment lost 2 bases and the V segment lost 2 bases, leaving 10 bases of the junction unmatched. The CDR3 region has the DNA TGTGCCAGCTCACCATTTGGCCCAGGGACTATCACAGATACGCAGTATTTT. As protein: CASSPFGPGTITDTQYF.

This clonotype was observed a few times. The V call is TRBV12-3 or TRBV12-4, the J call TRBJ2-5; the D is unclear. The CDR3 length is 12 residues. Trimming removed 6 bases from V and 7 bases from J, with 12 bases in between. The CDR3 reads CASSRLDVTQYF. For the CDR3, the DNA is TGTGCCAGCAGCCGCCTAGATGTGACCCAGTACTTC.

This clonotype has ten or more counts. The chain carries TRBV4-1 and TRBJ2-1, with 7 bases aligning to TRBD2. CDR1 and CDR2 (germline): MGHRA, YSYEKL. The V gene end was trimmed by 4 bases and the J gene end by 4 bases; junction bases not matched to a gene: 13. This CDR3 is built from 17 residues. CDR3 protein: CASSLDPAGNDYNEQFF. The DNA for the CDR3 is TGCGCCAGCAGCCTAGACCCAGCGGGGAACGATTACAATGAGCAGTTCTTC.

The CDR3, as DNA: TGCAGTGCTAGAATCGGGCCCCACGAGCAGTACTTC. Translating it yields CSARIGPHEQYF. The chain uses TRBV20-1 and TRBJ2-7; D remains ambiguous. The CDR3 consists of 12 residues. Germline CDR1 DFQATT, CDR2 SNEGSKA (reference sequence). Trimming removed 2 bases from V and 5 bases from J, with 10 bases in between.

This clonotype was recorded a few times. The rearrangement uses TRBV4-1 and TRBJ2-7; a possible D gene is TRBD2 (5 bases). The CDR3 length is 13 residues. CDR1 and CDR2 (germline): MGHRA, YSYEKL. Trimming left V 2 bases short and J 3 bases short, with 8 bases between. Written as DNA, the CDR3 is TGCGCCAGCAGCCAATATGACTACTACGAGCAGTACTTC. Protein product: CASSQYDYYEQYF.

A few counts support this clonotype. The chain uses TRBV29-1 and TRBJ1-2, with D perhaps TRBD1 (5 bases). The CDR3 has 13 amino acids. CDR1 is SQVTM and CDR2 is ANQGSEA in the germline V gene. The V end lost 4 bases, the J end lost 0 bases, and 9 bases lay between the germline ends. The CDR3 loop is CSVVGGTNYGYTF. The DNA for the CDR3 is TGCAGCGTTGTGGGGGGTACTAACTATGGCTACACCTTC. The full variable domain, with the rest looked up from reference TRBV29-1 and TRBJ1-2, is SAVISQKPSRDICQRGTSLTIQCQVDSQVTMMFWYRQQPGQSLTLIATANQGSEATYESGFVIDKFPISRPNLTFSTLTVSNMSPEDSSIYLCSVVGGTNYGYTFGSGTRLTVV.

CDR3 sequence reads: CASSLAYEAGRPVDIQYF. The CDR3 DNA reads as TGTGCCAGCAGCTTAGCGTATGAGGCGGGACGCCCTGTGGACATTCAGTACTTC. The chain is built from TRBV11-1 and TRBJ2-4, with D tentatively TRBD2 (6 bases). The V gene lost 0 bases and the J gene lost 8 bases, with 23 bases spanning the gap. Germline V gives CDR1 SGHAT, CDR2 FQDESV (reference sequence). CDR3 size: 18 residues.

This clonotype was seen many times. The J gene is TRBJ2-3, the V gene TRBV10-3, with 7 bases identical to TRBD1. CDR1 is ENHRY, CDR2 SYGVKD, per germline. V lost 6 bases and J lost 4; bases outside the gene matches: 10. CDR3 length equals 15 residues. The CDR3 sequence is CAIRLGGGRADTQYF. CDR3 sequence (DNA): TGTGCCATCAGATTAGGGGGCGGCCGCGCAGATACGCAGTATTTT.

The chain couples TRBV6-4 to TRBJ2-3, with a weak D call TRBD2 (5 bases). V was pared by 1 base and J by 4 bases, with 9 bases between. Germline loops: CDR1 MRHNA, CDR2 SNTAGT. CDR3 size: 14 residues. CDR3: CASSDYPGADTQYF. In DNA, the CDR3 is TGTGCCAGCAGTGACTATCCCGGGGCAGATACGCAGTATTTT.

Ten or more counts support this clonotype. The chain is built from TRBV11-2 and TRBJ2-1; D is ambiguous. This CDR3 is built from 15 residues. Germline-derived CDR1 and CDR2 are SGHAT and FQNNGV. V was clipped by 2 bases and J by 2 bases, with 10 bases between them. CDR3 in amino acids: CASSLRPLTYNEQFF. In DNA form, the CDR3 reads TGTGCCAGCAGCTTAAGGCCCTTAACCTACAATGAGCAGTTCTTC. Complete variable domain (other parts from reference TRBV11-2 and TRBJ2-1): EAGVAQSPRYKIIEKRQSVAFWCNPISGHATLYWYQQILGQGPKLLIQFQNNGVVDDSQLPKDRFSAERLKGVDSTLKIQPAKLEDSAVYLCASSLRPLTYNEQFFGPGTRLTVL.

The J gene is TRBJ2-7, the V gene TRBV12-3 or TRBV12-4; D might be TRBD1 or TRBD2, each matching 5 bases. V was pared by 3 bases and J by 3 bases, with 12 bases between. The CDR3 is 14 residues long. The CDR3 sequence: CASSFGGKNYEQYF. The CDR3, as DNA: TGTGCCAGCAGTTTTGGGGGAAAAAACTACGAGCAGTACTTC.

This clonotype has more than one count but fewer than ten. CDR3 DNA: TGTGCCAGCAGTTTAGTGGGACACCTCTACGAGCAGTACTTC. This gives the protein CASSLVGHLYEQYF. The V and J genes are TRBV12-3 or TRBV12-4 and TRBJ2-7; D might be TRBD1 (6 bases). The CDR3 length is 14 residues. Trimming stripped 1 base from V and 3 bases from J, with 10 bases between.

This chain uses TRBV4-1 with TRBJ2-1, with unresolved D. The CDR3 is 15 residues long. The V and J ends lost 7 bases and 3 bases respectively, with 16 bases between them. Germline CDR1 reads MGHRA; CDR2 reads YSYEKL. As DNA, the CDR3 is TGCGCCAGCAACCCCAGCTTACGGTACTACAATGAGCAGTTCTTC. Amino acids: CASNPSLRYYNEQFF.

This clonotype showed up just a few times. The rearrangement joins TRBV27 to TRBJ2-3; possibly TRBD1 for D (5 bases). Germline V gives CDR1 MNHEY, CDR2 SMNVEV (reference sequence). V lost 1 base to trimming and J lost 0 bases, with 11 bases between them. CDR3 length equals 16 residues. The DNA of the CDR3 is TGTGCCAGCAGTTTATGGGGCGTTACTAGCACAGATACGCAGTATTTT. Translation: CASSLWGVTSTDTQYF.

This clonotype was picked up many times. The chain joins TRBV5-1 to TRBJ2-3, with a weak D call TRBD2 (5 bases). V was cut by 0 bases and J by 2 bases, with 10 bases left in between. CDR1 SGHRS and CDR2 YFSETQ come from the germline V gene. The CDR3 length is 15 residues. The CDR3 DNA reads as TGCGCCAGCAGCTTGGAGGGTAGCGTCACAGATACGCAGTATTTT. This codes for CASSLEGSVTDTQYF. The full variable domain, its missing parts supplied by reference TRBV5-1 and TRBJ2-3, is KAGVTQTPRYLIKTRGQQVTLSCSPISGHRSVSWYQQTPGQGLQFLFEYFSETQRNKGNFPGRFSGRQFSNSRSEMNVSTLELGDSALYLCASSLEGSVTDTQYFGPGTRLTVL.

The CDR3 loop reads CASSLAANSYNEQFF. In DNA form, the CDR3 reads TGTGCCAGCAGCTTAGCGGCTAACTCCTACAATGAGCAGTTCTTC. This chain links TRBV11-2 with TRBJ2-1; D gene ambiguous. Trimming left V 1 base short and J 0 bases short, with 7 bases between. This CDR3 is 15 amino acids long. The germline gives CDR1 SGHAT, CDR2 FQNNGV. Using reference TRBV11-2 and TRBJ2-1 for the parts outside the CDR3, the full variable domain is EAGVAQSPRYKIIEKRQSVAFWCNPISGHATLYWYQQILGQGPKLLIQFQNNGVVDDSQLPKDRFSAERLKGVDSTLKIQPAKLEDSAVYLCASSLAANSYNEQFFGPGTRLTVL.

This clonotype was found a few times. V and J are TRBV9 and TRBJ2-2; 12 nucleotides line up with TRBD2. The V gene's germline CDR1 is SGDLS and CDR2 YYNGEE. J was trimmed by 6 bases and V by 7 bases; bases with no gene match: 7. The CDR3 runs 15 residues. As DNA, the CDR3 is TGTGCCAGCTCCCCTAGCGGGAGGGCCCCCGGGGAGCTGTTTTTT. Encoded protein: CASSPSGRAPGELFF.

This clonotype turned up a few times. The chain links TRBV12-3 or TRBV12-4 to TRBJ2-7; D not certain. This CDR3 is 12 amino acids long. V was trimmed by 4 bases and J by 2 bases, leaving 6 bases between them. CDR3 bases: TGTGCCAGCAGTTCGGACCCCTACGAGCAGTACTTC. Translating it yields CASSSDPYEQYF.